A single sample is the source of the 20 T cell receptor beta chains below, sequenced in a study of patients and donors after allogeneic stem cell transplantation. MiXCR, run by TCRdb on the RT-PCR reads, gives a single entry per CDR3 protein. The sample consists of about 960,000 distinct CDR3 sequences, approximately 19% of them appearing once. Sequenced: blood, either unsorted or a sorted T cell fraction (not recorded which). These receptors all come from a human donor who was either an allogeneic HSCT recipient or a stem cell or donor lymphocyte infusion donor (not recorded which). It is not recorded whose cells these are; they may come from a transplant donor.

The chain couples TRBV5-1 to TRBJ2-5; weak D call: TRBD2 (5 bases). This CDR3 spans 15 amino acids. Trimming shortened V by 2 bases and J by 5 bases, and 16 bases separated the two germline ends. Germline-derived CDR1 and CDR2 are SGHRS and YFSETQ. CDR3 region: CASSFDPAGRETQYF. The CDR3 DNA sequence: TGCGCCAGCAGCTTTGATCCTGCGGGCCGGGAGACCCAGTACTTC.

A few counts support this clonotype. This chain links TRBV4-3 with TRBJ1-5; D is ambiguous. The germline V and J ends were trimmed by 0 bases and 10 bases, with 10 bases remaining between them. Germline lookup yields CDR1 LGHNA and CDR2 YSLEER. This CDR3 has 13 residues. CDR3 region: CASSQDQWAPQHF. CDR3 DNA: TGCGCCAGCAGCCAAGACCAGTGGGCTCCCCAGCATTTT.

This clonotype was found many times. The genes are TRBV12-3 or TRBV12-4 and TRBJ2-1; 7 bases map to TRBD2. This CDR3 has 16 residues. The V and J ends lost 3 bases and 3 bases, in that order; junction bases with no gene match: 8. CDR3 amino acids: CASSFQSSGYYNEQFF. As DNA, the CDR3 is TGTGCCAGCAGTTTTCAAAGTAGCGGGTACTACAATGAGCAGTTCTTC.

The chain employs TRBV5-1 and TRBJ2-7, with 11 bases aligning to TRBD2. V shed 3 bases, J shed 2 bases, and the junction held 4 bases outside the gene matches. CDR1 is SGHRS and CDR2 is YFSETQ in the germline V gene. The CDR3 covers 15 residues. The CDR3 nucleotides read TGCGCCAGCAGCTCGACTAGCGGGAATCCCTACGAGCAGTACTTC. Translated: CASSSTSGNPYEQYF.

Only a few counts were recorded for this clonotype. The genes are TRBV3-1 and TRBJ2-1, with 7 bases that match TRBD2. The junction had 19 bases not matched to a gene; V was cut back by 4 bases and J by 4 bases. The germline CDR1 and CDR2 sequences are LGHDT and YNNKEL (reference sequence). The CDR3 is made up of 19 amino acids. CDR3 residues: CASSPPHSLAGREYNEQFF. The CDR3 DNA is TGTGCCAGCAGCCCGCCGCATTCCTTAGCGGGCCGGGAGTACAATGAGCAGTTCTTC.

V gene TRBV20-1 combines with J gene TRBJ1-5, with 7 bases matching TRBD1. The CDR3 contains 17 residues. Trimming at V came to 6 bases and at J to 7 bases, leaving 21 bases not matched to a gene. Germline lookup yields CDR1 DFQATT and CDR2 SNEGSKA (reference sequence). The CDR3 coding sequence is TGCAGTGCCCTCAGAAGGCCACAAACAGGGGTGGTCCAGCCCCAGCATTTT. Protein sequence: CSALRRPQTGVVQPQHF.

This clonotype was seen only a few times. The V and J genes are TRBV24-1 and TRBJ2-5, with a weak D call TRBD1 (5 bases). Germline V gene data show CDR1 as KGHDR and CDR2 as SFDVKD. V was clipped by 3 bases and J by 0 bases, with 10 bases between them. The CDR3 runs 15 residues. This chain's CDR3 is CATSDPRQYQETQYF. The CDR3 DNA follows: TGTGCCACCAGTGATCCCCGACAGTACCAAGAGACCCAGTACTTC.

This clonotype was recorded many times. The genes are TRBV7-2 and TRBJ2-1; 10 bases agree with TRBD2. Germline V gives CDR1 SGHTA, CDR2 FQGNSA. The CDR3 runs to 17 residues. V was clipped by 5 bases and J by 4 bases; unmatched bases: 11. DNA of the CDR3: TGTGCCAGCAGCCCTACTAGCGGGGTCCTCAGATACAATGAGCAGTTCTTC. Amino acid sequence: CASSPTSGVLRYNEQFF.

The chain recombines TRBV29-1 with TRBJ1-2, with TRBD1 matching 11 bases. This CDR3 comprises 12 residues. Per the germline V gene, CDR1 is SQVTM and CDR2 is ANQGSEA. V trimming: 7 bases; J trimming: 9 bases; junction bases outside the gene matches: 7. The CDR3 region is CSAEGQGVRYTF. DNA of the CDR3: TGCAGCGCCGAGGGACAGGGGGTGCGCTACACCTTC.

Only a few counts were recorded for this clonotype. The J gene is TRBJ2-2, the V gene TRBV5-5, with TRBD2 matching over 7 bases. Looked up from germline, CDR1 is SGHKS and CDR2 is YYEKEE (reference sequence). This CDR3 spans 18 amino acids. V lost 0 bases to trimming and J lost 2 bases; unmatched junction nucleotides: 10. The CDR3 DNA is TGTGCCAGCAGCTTGGAGATAGGGCTAGCGGACAACACCGGGGAGCTGTTTTTT. This codes for CASSLEIGLADNTGELFF.

This clonotype occurred many times. This chain links TRBV12-3 or TRBV12-4 with TRBJ2-2, with 11 bases matching TRBD2. The CDR3 contains 18 residues. The ends lost 0 bases at V and 1 base at J; junction bases unmatched: 4. DNA for the CDR3: TGTGCCAGCAGTTTAGCGCGGCTAGCGGGAGGGAACACCGGGGAGCTGTTTTTT. Its protein product is CASSLARLAGGNTGELFF.

The V call is TRBV5-1, the J call TRBJ2-5; D may be TRBD1 (5 bases). The V end was cut by 7 bases, the J end by 1 base, with 17 bases between. Germline V gives CDR1 SGHRS, CDR2 YFSETQ. The CDR3 extends over 15 amino acids. CDR3 loop: CASLPTAKFQETQYF. CDR3 in DNA: TGCGCCAGCCTTCCGACAGCGAAGTTCCAAGAGACCCAGTACTTC.

This chain connects TRBV20-1 to TRBJ2-1, with TRBD2 as a possible D gene (6 bases). The germline V gene has CDR1 DFQATT and CDR2 SNEGSKA (reference sequence). The CDR3 has 13 residues. V shed 4 bases and J shed 0 bases, with 7 bases lying between them. CDR3 in amino acids: CSATGSSYNEQFF. The CDR3 nucleotides read TGCAGTGCTACCGGGAGCTCCTACAATGAGCAGTTCTTC.

The chain couples TRBV6-1 to TRBJ2-1; TRBD2 agrees at 9 bases. The CDR3 loop spans 14 amino acids. J lost 13 bases, V lost 5 bases, and 12 bases had no gene match. The germline CDR1 and CDR2 sequences are MNHNS and SASEGT. The CDR3 region is CASSHTPASGVQFF. The CDR3, as DNA: TGTGCCAGCAGTCACACCCCTGCTAGCGGGGTTCAGTTCTTC.

This clonotype was seen a few times. This chain connects TRBV18 to TRBJ2-2; possibly TRBD2 for D (6 bases). Trimming took off 4 bases at V and 4 bases at J, with 19 bases between the two ends. The CDR3 spans 17 residues. Germline V CDR1 and CDR2: KGHSH, LQKENI. CDR3 region: CASSQLAVQQITGELFF. The CDR3 nucleotides read TGTGCCAGCTCACAATTAGCGGTTCAGCAAATCACCGGGGAGCTGTTTTTT.

This clonotype was counted a single time. A much larger clone differs by one base, so this may be a read error. The chain joins TRBV12-3 or TRBV12-4 to TRBJ2-3, with TRBD2 matching 7 bases. The CDR3 is 15 amino acids. CDR3 sequence (DNA): TGTGCCAGCAGGGATAGCGGGTCCCGCACAGATACGCATTATTTT. Protein sequence: CASRDSGSRTDTHYF.

This clonotype has more than one count but fewer than ten. V is TRBV10-3 and J is TRBJ1-5; a possible D gene is TRBD1 (6 bases). The CDR3 extends over 13 amino acids. CDR1 is ENHRY, CDR2 SYGVKD, per germline. V dropped 8 bases and J dropped 6 bases, with 14 bases sitting between them. CDR3 nucleotides: TGTGCCATCCAACAGGGAGCAGCTCAGCCCCAGCATTTT. Amino acid sequence: CAIQQGAAQPQHF.

In its sample, this clonotype was seen a few times. This rearrangement joins TRBV7-2 to TRBJ2-2, with D possibly matching TRBD2 (5 bases). Trimming took off 1 base at V and 7 bases at J, with 7 bases between the two ends. The CDR3 is 13 amino acids. Per the germline V gene, CDR1 is SGHTA and CDR2 is FQGNSA. CDR3 region: CASSLDDYGELFF. Written as DNA, the CDR3 is TGTGCCAGCAGCTTAGATGACTACGGGGAGCTGTTTTTT.

The rearrangement links TRBV20-1 to TRBJ2-3; 8 bases map to TRBD2. The CDR3 sequence is 10 residues long. The germline V gene has CDR1 DFQATT and CDR2 SNEGSKA (reference sequence). CDR3 DNA: TGCGCGGGGACGGGGGGGACGCAGTATTTT. Its protein product is CAGTGGTQYF.

This clonotype was detected only a few times. The rearrangement uses TRBV10-3 and TRBJ1-6, with a possible D match to TRBD1 (6 bases). The CDR3 has 15 amino acids. Trimming shortened V by 3 bases and J by 3 bases, and 9 bases separated the two germline ends. Germline V gives CDR1 ENHRY, CDR2 SYGVKD. The CDR3 bases are TGTGCCATCAGTGATAACAGGGTCTATAATTCACCCCTCCACTTT. It yields the protein CAISDNRVYNSPLHF.